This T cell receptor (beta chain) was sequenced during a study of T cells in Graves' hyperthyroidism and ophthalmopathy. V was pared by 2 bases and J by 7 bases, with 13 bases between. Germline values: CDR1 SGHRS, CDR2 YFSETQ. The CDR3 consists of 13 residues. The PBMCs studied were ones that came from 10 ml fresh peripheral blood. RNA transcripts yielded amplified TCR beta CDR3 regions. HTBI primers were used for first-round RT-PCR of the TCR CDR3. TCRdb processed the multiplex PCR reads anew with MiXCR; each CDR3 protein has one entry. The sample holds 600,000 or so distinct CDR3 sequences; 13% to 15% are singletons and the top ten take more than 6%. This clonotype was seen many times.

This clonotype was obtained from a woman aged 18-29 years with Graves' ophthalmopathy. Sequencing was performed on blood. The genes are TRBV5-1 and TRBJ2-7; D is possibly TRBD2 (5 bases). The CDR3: CASSLRESKEQYF. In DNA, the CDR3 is TGCGCCAGCAGCTTAAGGGAGTCGAAAGAGCAGTACTTC.